This TCR beta chain originates from a study of blood T cell repertoires in COVID-19. For the study at large: Material from acute and convalescent COVID-19 was sourced from the United States, Italy and Spain.

Donors of Cohort 3 who recovered were those that had two negative PCRs, clearance, or symptom resolution. Per the original methods: Reference gene primer amplification in the assay estimated nucleated cell counts. Some clones are missing from TCRdb's copy, which holds only in-frame ones; the method was immunoSEQ multiplex PCR. The V and J calls and clone size come from that table; D and trimming were worked out from the DNA. The sample has 350,000 to 450,000 clones, around 89% seen once. V was shortened by 1 base and J by 7 bases, with 11 bases between the two germline ends. The germline CDR1 and CDR2 sequences are KGHSH and LQKENI. The CDR3 loop spans 15 amino acids.

The receptor's source is a man aged 25-45 years who had recovered from COVID-19. Sequenced material: PBMCs or T cells enriched from blood (not recorded which). V gene TRBV18 combines with J gene TRBJ1-6; D not resolved. As DNA, the CDR3 is TGTGCCAGCTCACCACTAGGACGGGAAAATTCACCCCTCCACTTT. Its translation is CASSPLGRENSPLHF.